This TCR beta chain was sequenced during a study of radiotherapy plus CTLA-4 blockade in lung cancer. Looking at the study overall: Objective responses were observed in 15% to 20% of patients, and disease control was achieved by approximately 32%. Study-level results: Dynamics of early blood T cell clones, together with interferon-beta, were reportedly the best predictors of response.

CDR1 SGHTA and CDR2 FQGTGA come from the germline V gene. V lost 2 bases to trimming and J lost 5 bases, with 16 bases between them. CDR3 length equals 16 residues. The table came from immunoSEQ multiplex PCR; TCRdb's copy has only in-frame clones and leaves some out. Of 48,000 or so clones listed, roughly 81% are singletons. Focal radiation was given together with CTLA-4 blockade (ipilimumab) to patients with chemo-refractory metastatic non-small-cell lung cancer. Comments on this clone: Antigen specificity is unknown.

The sequence was obtained from a human donor with non-small cell lung cancer whose response to radiotherapy plus ipilimumab could not be evaluated. V usage is TRBV7-3 and J usage is TRBJ2-1; TRBD2 is a possible D gene (6 bases). Sample: peripheral blood, taken from a patient treated with radiotherapy plus ipilimumab. The CDR3 loop reads CASSLGSSANHNEQFF. CDR3 nucleotide sequence: TGTGCCAGCAGCTTAGGGTCTAGCGCAAACCACAATGAGCAGTTCTTC. The full variable domain, in which reference TRBV7-3 and TRBJ2-1 provide the parts outside the CDR3, is GAGVSQTPSNKVTEKGKYVELRCDPISGHTALYWYRQSLGQGPEFLIYFQGTGAADDSGLPNDRFFAVRPEGSVSTLKIQRTERGDSAVYLCASSLGSSANHNEQFFGPGTRLTVL.